A single sample gave rise to the 30 T cell receptor beta chains below, sequenced in a study of Ad26.COV2.S vaccination and SARS-CoV-2 variants. Treatment: around 19 received Ad26.COV2.S at low or high dose, single or two shots; about 5 received placebo; per-sample allocation not given. Sampling happened 63 days after the first vaccine or placebo injection. Method: immunoSEQ multiplex PCR; TCRdb's copy keeps in-frame clones and lacks some. The top ten clones hold roughly 1.7% of a sample with 350,000 to 450,000 clones, approximately 92% of them seen once. The specimen was peripheral blood, collected in a trial of Ad26.COV2.S vaccine versus placebo. Receptors were obtained from a person aged 18 to 59 who received the Ad26.COV2.S COVID-19 vaccine or a placebo.

The chain carries TRBV10-3 and TRBJ2-3; 7 positions match TRBD2. CDR3 length equals 16 residues. The V segment lost 3 bases and the J segment 2 bases; nucleotides outside the gene matches: 8. In germline, CDR1 is ENHRY, CDR2 SYGVKD. In DNA form, the CDR3 reads TGTGCCATCAGTGACCCTGGACTAGGTGTCACAGATACGCAGTATTTT. It translates to CAISDPGLGVTDTQYF.

Note on this clone: Other DNA sequences in this specimen translate into the identical CDR3. V gene TRBV7-8 combines with J gene TRBJ2-3; TRBD2 aligns across 7 bases. Germline values: CDR1 SGHVS, CDR2 FQNEAQ. The V gene end was trimmed by 1 base and the J gene end by 7 bases; junction bases not matched to a gene: 8. The CDR3 runs to 15 residues. The CDR3 region has the DNA TGTGCCAGCAGCTTAGAGGGGAGGGGAGACAATACGCAGTATTTT. It yields the protein CASSLEGRGDNTQYF.

This clone was observed a few times. The CDR3 bases are TGTGCCAGCAGCATTGGTACGGACTCCTACTCTGGAAACACCATATATTTT. It encodes CASSIGTDSYSGNTIYF. This chain connects TRBV21-1 to TRBJ1-3. TRBV21-1 is an annotated pseudogene. The CDR3 is 17 residues long.

Turning to this clone: Other DNA sequences in the sample encode the same CDR3. The CDR3 region has the DNA TGTGCCAGCTCACGGGACAGGGGAAATCAGCCCCAGCATTTT. Translation gives CASSRDRGNQPQHF. The chain is built from TRBV18 and TRBJ1-5, with 10 bases fitting TRBD1. Germline CDR1 KGHSH, CDR2 LQKENI. The CDR3 is made up of 14 amino acids. The trim removed 4 bases at V and 4 bases at J, leaving 1 base unmatched.

The V and J genes are TRBV30 and TRBJ1-2, with D possibly being TRBD1 (6 bases). The germline V and J ends were trimmed by 2 bases and 4 bases, with 11 bases remaining between them. The germline CDR1 and CDR2 sequences are GTSNPN and SVGIG (reference sequence). The CDR3 is 13 amino acids. The CDR3 is CAWSRGRGYGYTF. The CDR3 DNA reads TGTGCCTGGAGTCGGGGCAGGGGCTATGGCTACACCTTC.

V is TRBV3-1 (or the pseudogene TRBV3-2) and J is TRBJ2-7, with D possibly called TRBD1 or TRBD2 (5 bases each). The length of the CDR3 is 15 residues. Trimming cost V 1 base and J 2 bases, with 12 bases left between them. Germline values: CDR1 LGHDT, CDR2 YNNKEL (reference sequence). CDR3 nucleotides: TGTGCCAGCAGCCAAGTTGGGACCGACCCCTACGAGCAGTACTTC. Its protein is CASSQVGTDPYEQYF.

This clone was observed a few times. This sequence joins TRBV6-2 or TRBV6-3 and TRBJ1-2; 8 positions match TRBD1. J was trimmed by 4 bases and V by 5 bases; bases with no gene match: 9. CDR3 length: 15 amino acids. Per germline, CDR1 MNHEY and CDR2 SVGEGT. The CDR3 sequence: CASSTDRGLPYGYTF. The CDR3 coding sequence is TGTGCCAGCAGTACCGACAGGGGACTCCCCTATGGCTACACCTTC.

This chain uses TRBV5-1 with TRBJ2-5; 7 bases are a match to TRBD1. After removal of 2 bases from V and 5 bases from J, the junction contained 6 bases not matched to a gene. The CDR3 totals 14 residues. CDR1 and CDR2 from the germline V gene are SGHRS and YFSETQ. CDR3 in DNA: TGCGCCAGCAGCTTCTCAGGGGGATCGGAGACCCAGTACTTC. Its translation is CASSFSGGSETQYF.

The table lists this clone with a few counts. V and J are TRBV7-9 and TRBJ2-7; maybe TRBD1 (7 bases). The V gene's germline CDR1 is SEHNR and CDR2 FQNEAQ (reference sequence). V was cut by 7 bases and J by 6 bases, with 13 bases left in between. CDR3 size: 12 residues. The CDR3 loop reads CASKFQGGEQYF. Written as DNA, the CDR3 is TGTGCCAGCAAATTTCAGGGGGGCGAGCAGTACTTC.

The chain links TRBV27 to TRBJ2-1; D gene uncertain. CDR3 length equals 13 residues. The germline CDR1 and CDR2 sequences are MNHEY and SMNVEV (reference sequence). The V end was cut by 2 bases, the J end by 13 bases, with 15 bases between. The CDR3: CASSLRPPSGQFF. CDR3 in DNA: TGTGCCAGCAGTTTACGTCCCCCGTCCGGCCAGTTCTTC.

V gene TRBV7-9 combines with J gene TRBJ2-7; D not resolved. Per the germline V gene, CDR1 is SEHNR and CDR2 is FQNEAQ (reference sequence). Trimming cost V 3 bases and J 2 bases, with 5 bases left between them. The CDR3 has 12 residues. The DNA for the CDR3 is TGTGCCAGCAGCTTTCGACCCTACGAGCAGTACTTC. Protein product: CASSFRPYEQYF.

V usage is TRBV6-5 and J usage is TRBJ2-1; D call uncertain. Germline CDR1 reads MNHEY; CDR2 reads SVGAGI. V lost 8 bases to trimming and J lost 3 bases, with 14 bases between them. CDR3 length: 14 residues. CDR3 loop: CASGIGTSYNEQFF. CDR3 in DNA: TGTGCCAGCGGCATAGGAACAAGCTACAATGAGCAGTTCTTC.

The chain couples TRBV6-4 to TRBJ2-3, with TRBD2 matching 9 bases. Germline V CDR1 and CDR2: MRHNA, SNTAGT. The CDR3 runs 16 residues. After removal of 3 bases from V and 2 bases from J, the junction contained 6 bases not matched to a gene. The CDR3 reads CASSDGGGGPTDTQYF. The CDR3 nucleotides are TGTGCCAGCAGTGATGGCGGGGGGGGACCCACAGATACGCAGTATTTT.

The chain recombines TRBV10-1 with TRBJ1-1; maybe TRBD1 (6 bases). The V and J ends lost 6 bases and 5 bases respectively, with 16 bases between them. CDR1 and CDR2 (germline): WNHNN, SYGVQD (reference sequence). The CDR3 sequence is 14 residues long. The CDR3 sequence: CASSWDTIGTEAFF. The CDR3 nucleotides read TGCGCCAGCAGCTGGGACACCATTGGTACTGAAGCTTTCTTT.

V gene TRBV19 combines with J gene TRBJ1-5, with 9 bases that match TRBD1. CDR1 is LNHDA, CDR2 SQIVND, per germline (reference sequence). The CDR3 spans 16 residues. After removal of 5 bases from V and 3 bases from J, the junction contained 8 bases not matched to a gene. DNA for the CDR3: TGTGCCAGTAGTCTAACCGGGACAGGGCCCAATCAGCCCCAGCATTTT. It specifies CASSLTGTGPNQPQHF.

The chain joins TRBV19 to TRBJ1-4; possibly TRBD1 for D (5 bases). V lost 6 bases, J lost 4 bases, and 15 bases lay in between. CDR1 and CDR2 from the germline V gene are LNHDA and SQIVND (reference sequence). This CDR3 is built from 15 residues. In nucleotides, the CDR3 is TGTGCCAGTAGAAATAGCAGGGCGCTTAATGAAAAACTGTTTTTT. Amino acid sequence: CASRNSRALNEKLFF.

This clone showed up just a few times. The chain joins TRBV6-2 or TRBV6-3 to TRBJ2-7; no definite D call. V lost 2 bases and J lost 6, with 8 bases in between. The CDR3 is 12 amino acids. CDR1 and CDR2 (germline): MNHEY, SVGEGT. CDR3 bases: TGTGCCAGCAGTTACATGAGCTCCGAGCAGTACTTC. This translates into CASSYMSSEQYF.

This chain joins TRBV29-1 and TRBJ1-2; D is unclear. Between the trimmed V and J ends, which lost 6 bases and 4 bases, there was a span of 12 bases. The germline V gene encodes CDR1 SQVTM and CDR2 ANQGSEA. The CDR3 is 12 amino acids. CDR3 region: CSVPRSGYGYTF. The CDR3 DNA follows: TGCAGCGTCCCCAGATCGGGCTATGGCTACACCTTC. Filled out from reference TRBV29-1 and TRBJ1-2, the complete variable domain reads SAVISQKPSRDICQRGTSLTIQCQVDSQVTMMFWYRQQPGQSLTLIATANQGSEATYESGFVIDKFPISRPNLTFSTLTVSNMSPEDSSIYLCSVPRSGYGYTFGSGTRLTVV.

This clone has only one observation. Other DNA sequences in the sample encode the same CDR3. This chain links TRBV5-6 with TRBJ2-2; no reliable D call. This CDR3 contains 12 residues. Germline CDR1 is SGHDT and CDR2 is YYEEEE. The V gene lost 0 bases and the J gene lost 6 bases, with 3 bases spanning the gap. The CDR3 DNA reads as TGTGCCAGCAGCTTGGGTTCCGGGGAGCTGTTTTTT. The encoded protein is CASSLGSGELFF.

V gene TRBV18 combines with J gene TRBJ1-3; the D is unclear. Germline CDR1 and CDR2: KGHSH and LQKENI. Deletions cut 0 bases from V and 2 bases from J, with 8 bases between. This CDR3 has 15 amino acids. CDR3 amino acids: CASSPPSVPGNTIYF. CDR3 sequence (DNA): TGTGCCAGCTCACCACCGTCCGTTCCTGGAAACACCATATATTTT.

The chain joins TRBV3-1 (or the pseudogene TRBV3-2) to TRBJ2-3; no firm D call. This CDR3 contains 15 residues. Germline V gene sequence: CDR1 LGHDT, CDR2 YNNKEL (reference sequence). V shed 2 bases and J shed 1 base, with 10 bases lying between them. The CDR3 DNA sequence: TGTGCCAGCAGCCAACGCGACACCGGCACAGATACGCAGTATTTT. Translated, it gives CASSQRDTGTDTQYF.

V gene TRBV19 combines with J gene TRBJ2-4; TRBD1 might be the D (5 bases). The CDR3 consists of 15 residues. V gave up 0 bases and J gave up 3 bases, with 9 bases separating them. Germline V gives CDR1 LNHDA, CDR2 SQIVND (reference sequence). The CDR3 loop is CASSIEGDYKNIQYF. CDR3 in DNA: TGTGCCAGTAGTATAGAAGGGGATTACAAAAACATTCAGTACTTC.

The genes are TRBV7-8 and TRBJ2-1; 9 bases are shared with TRBD1. Germline assignment: CDR1 SGHVS and CDR2 FQNEAQ. With V trimmed by 1 base and J by 6 bases, 4 bases remained unmatched. The CDR3 spans 15 residues. CDR3 coding DNA: TGTGCCAGCAGCTTAGGACAGGGGGGCCTCAATGAGCAGTTCTTC. It specifies CASSLGQGGLNEQFF.

The chain joins TRBV7-9 to TRBJ2-3; TRBD1 or TRBD2 may be the D gene (6 bases each). Germline assignment: CDR1 SEHNR and CDR2 FQNEAQ (reference sequence). This CDR3 is 15 amino acids long. Trimming stripped 2 bases from V and 4 bases from J, with 13 bases between. The CDR3 loop reads CASSLFPGAADTQYF. Written as DNA, the CDR3 is TGTGCCAGCAGCTTATTTCCGGGGGCGGCAGATACGCAGTATTTT.

V usage is TRBV29-1 and J usage is TRBJ1-1; D remains unclear. In germline, CDR1 is SQVTM, CDR2 ANQGSEA. This CDR3 region has 12 residues. As DNA, the CDR3 is TGCAGTGCGCTCAATCGAAACGGAATAGCTTTCTTT. Translated, it gives CSALNRNGIAFF. Full variable domain (outside the CDR3, taken from reference TRBV29-1 and TRBJ1-1): SAVISQKPSRDICQRGTSLTIQCQVDSQVTMMFWYRQQPGQSLTLIATANQGSEATYESGFVIDKFPISRPNLTFSTLTVSNMSPEDSSIYLCSALNRNGIAFFGQGTRLTVV.

V usage is TRBV6-5 and J usage is TRBJ2-6; D not certain. V lost 6 bases, J lost 4 bases, and 13 bases lay in between. The CDR3 runs 15 residues. The germline V gene has CDR1 MNHEY and CDR2 SVGAGI. DNA for the CDR3: TGTGCCAGCAGGGATAGCAGTGTGGGGGCCAACGTCCTGACTTTC. It is translated as CASRDSSVGANVLTF.

The J gene is TRBJ2-3, the V gene TRBV30; weak D call: TRBD1 (6 bases). This CDR3 is 13 amino acids long. V gave up 5 bases and J gave up 3 bases, with 12 bases separating them. The germline gives CDR1 GTSNPN, CDR2 SVGIG (reference sequence). In nucleotides, the CDR3 is TGTGCCTGGGCGACCGGACAGACAGATACGCAGTATTTT. It codes for CAWATGQTDTQYF. The whole variable domain, filled in from reference TRBV30 and TRBJ2-3, reads SQTIHQWPATLVQPVGSPLSLECTVEGTSNPNLYWYRQAAGRGLQLLFYSVGIGQISSEVPQNLSASRPQDRQFILSSKKLLLSDSGFYLCAWATGQTDTQYFGPGTRLTVL.

The chain links TRBV6-2 or TRBV6-3 to TRBJ2-3; 9 bases map to TRBD1. The CDR3 consists of 15 residues. Germline CDR1 MNHEY, CDR2 SVGEGT. Unmatched junction bases numbered 5, after V lost 6 bases and J lost 1 base. CDR3 region: CASSDRGARTDTQYF. The CDR3 DNA reads as TGTGCCAGCAGCGACAGGGGGGCCCGCACAGATACGCAGTATTTT.

The rearrangement links TRBV6-2 or TRBV6-3 to TRBJ2-6; 9 bases agree with TRBD1. V lost 5 bases to trimming and J lost 0 bases; unmatched junction nucleotides: 8. The CDR3 spans 18 residues. CDR1 is MNHEY and CDR2 is SVGEGT in the germline V gene. The CDR3 region is CASSPWGQGASGANVLTF. The CDR3 nucleotides read TGTGCCAGCAGTCCCTGGGGACAGGGTGCCTCTGGGGCCAACGTCCTGACTTTC.

This sequence joins TRBV27 and TRBJ2-3; TRBD1 agrees at 9 bases. V trimming: 4 bases; J trimming: 1 base; junction bases outside the gene matches: 15. The CDR3 is 19 amino acids. Germline V gene lookup returns CDR1 MNHEY and CDR2 SMNVEV (reference sequence). In DNA form, the CDR3 reads TGTGCCAGCAGTTCCCGGGACAGGGCGAAACTCCAGCGCACAGATACGCAGTATTTT. Encoded protein: CASSSRDRAKLQRTDTQYF.